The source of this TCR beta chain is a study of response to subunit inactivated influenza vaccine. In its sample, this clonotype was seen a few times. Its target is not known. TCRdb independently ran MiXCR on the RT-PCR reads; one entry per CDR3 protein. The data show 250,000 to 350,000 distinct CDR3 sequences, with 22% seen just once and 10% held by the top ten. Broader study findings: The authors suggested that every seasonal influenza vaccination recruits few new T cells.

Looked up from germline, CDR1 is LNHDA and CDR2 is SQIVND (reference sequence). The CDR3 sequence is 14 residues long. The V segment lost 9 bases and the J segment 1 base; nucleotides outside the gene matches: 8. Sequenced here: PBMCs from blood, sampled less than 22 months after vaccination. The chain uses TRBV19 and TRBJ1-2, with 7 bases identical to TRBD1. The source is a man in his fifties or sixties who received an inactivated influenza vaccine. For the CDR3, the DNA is TGTGCCAGCACCCTGGGACAGTTTAACTATGGCTACACCTTC. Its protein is CASTLGQFNYGYTF.